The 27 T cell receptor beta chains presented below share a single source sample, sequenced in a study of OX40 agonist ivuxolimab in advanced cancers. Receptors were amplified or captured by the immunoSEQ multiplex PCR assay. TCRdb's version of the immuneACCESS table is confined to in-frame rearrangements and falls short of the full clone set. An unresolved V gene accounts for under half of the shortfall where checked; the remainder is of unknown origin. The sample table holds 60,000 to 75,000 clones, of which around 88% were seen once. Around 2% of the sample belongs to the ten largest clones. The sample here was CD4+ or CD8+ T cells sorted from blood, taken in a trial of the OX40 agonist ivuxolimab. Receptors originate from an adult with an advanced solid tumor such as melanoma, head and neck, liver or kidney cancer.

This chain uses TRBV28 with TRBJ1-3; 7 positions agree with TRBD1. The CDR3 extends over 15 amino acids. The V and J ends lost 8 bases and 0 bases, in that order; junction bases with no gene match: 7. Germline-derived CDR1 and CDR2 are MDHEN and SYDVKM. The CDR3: CASEGTVLSGNTIYF. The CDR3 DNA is TGTGCCAGCGAAGGGACAGTCCTCTCTGGAAACACCATATATTTT.

The CDR3 DNA reads TGTGCCAGCAGTTGGGACCCCGGGGACTACGAGCAGTACTTC. Translating gives CASSWDPGDYEQYF. The J gene is TRBJ2-7, the V gene TRBV28, with D perhaps given as TRBD1 or TRBD2 (5 bases each). V was clipped by 4 bases and J by 3 bases, with 13 bases between them. The CDR3 sequence is 14 residues long. The germline CDR1 and CDR2 sequences are MDHEN and SYDVKM.

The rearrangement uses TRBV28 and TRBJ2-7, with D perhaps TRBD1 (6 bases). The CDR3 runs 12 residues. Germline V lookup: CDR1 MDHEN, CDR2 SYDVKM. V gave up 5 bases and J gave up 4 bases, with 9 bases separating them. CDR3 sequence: CASSQGGYEQYF. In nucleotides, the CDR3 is TGTGCCAGCAGTCAAGGGGGATACGAGCAGTACTTC.

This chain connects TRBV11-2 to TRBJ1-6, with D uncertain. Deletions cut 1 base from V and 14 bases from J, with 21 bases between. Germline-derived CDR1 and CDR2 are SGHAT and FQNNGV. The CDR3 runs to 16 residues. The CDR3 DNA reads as TGTGCCAGCAGCTTAGCCACGTGGTGGGAATCTAGATCCCTCCACTTT. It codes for CASSLATWWESRSLHF.

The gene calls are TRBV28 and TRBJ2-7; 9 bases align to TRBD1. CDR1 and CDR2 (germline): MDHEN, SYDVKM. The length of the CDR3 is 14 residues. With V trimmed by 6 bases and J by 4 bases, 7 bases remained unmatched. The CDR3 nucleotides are TGTGCCAGCAGGGAGCCGGGACAGGGTTACGAGCAGTACTTC. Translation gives CASREPGQGYEQYF.

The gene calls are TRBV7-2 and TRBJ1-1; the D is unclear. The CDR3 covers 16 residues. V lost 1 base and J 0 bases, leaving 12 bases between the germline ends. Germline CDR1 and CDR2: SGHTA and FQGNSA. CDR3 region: CASSLGPLRVNTEAFF. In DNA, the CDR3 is TGTGCCAGCAGCTTAGGTCCCCTGAGGGTGAACACTGAAGCTTTCTTT.

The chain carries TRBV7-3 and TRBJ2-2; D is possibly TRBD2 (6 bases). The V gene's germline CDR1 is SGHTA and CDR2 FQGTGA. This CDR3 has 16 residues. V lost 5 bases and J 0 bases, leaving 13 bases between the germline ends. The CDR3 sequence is CASSPAGTANTGELFF. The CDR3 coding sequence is TGTGCCAGCAGCCCAGCTGGGACTGCGAACACCGGGGAGCTGTTTTTT.

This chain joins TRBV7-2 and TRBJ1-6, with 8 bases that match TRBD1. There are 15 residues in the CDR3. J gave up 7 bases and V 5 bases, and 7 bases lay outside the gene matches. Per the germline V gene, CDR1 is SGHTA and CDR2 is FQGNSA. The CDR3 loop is CASSTRQGQNSPLHF. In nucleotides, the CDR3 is TGTGCCAGCAGCACGCGACAGGGGCAAAATTCACCCCTCCACTTT.

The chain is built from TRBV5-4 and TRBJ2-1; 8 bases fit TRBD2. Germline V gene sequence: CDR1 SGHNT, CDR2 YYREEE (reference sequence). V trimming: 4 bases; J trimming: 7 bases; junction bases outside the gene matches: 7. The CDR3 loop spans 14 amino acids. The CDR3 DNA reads TGTGCCAGCAGCCGAGCGGGAGTGGGGAATGAGCAGTTCTTC. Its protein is CASSRAGVGNEQFF.

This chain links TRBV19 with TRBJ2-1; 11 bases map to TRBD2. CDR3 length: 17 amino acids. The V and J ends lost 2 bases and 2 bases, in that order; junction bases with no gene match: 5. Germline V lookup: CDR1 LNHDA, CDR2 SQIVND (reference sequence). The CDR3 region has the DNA TGTGCCAGTAGTATAACTCCGGGACTAGCGGCCTACAATGAGCAGTTCTTC. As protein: CASSITPGLAAYNEQFF.

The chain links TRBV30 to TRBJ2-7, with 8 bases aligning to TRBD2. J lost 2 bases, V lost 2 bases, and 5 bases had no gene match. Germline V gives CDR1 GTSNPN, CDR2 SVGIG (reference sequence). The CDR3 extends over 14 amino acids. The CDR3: CAWSQPGGAYEQYF. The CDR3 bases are TGTGCCTGGAGTCAACCGGGGGGGGCCTACGAGCAGTACTTC.

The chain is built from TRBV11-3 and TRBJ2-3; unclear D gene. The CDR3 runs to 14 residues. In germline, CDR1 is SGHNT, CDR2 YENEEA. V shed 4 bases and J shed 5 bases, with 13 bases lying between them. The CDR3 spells CASSSNVGGDTQYF. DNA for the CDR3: TGTGCCAGCAGCTCCAATGTAGGCGGAGATACGCAGTATTTT.

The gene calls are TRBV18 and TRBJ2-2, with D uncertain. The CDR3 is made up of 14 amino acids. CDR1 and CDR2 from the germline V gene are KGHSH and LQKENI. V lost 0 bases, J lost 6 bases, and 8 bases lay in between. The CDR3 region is CASSPPSVAGELFF. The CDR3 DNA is TGTGCCAGCTCACCACCATCAGTGGCCGGGGAGCTGTTTTTT. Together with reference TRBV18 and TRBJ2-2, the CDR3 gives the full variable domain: NAGVMQNPRHLVRRRGQEARLRCSPMKGHSHVYWYRQLPEEGLKFMVYLQKENIIDESGMPKERFSAEFPKEGPSILRIQQVVRGDSAAYFCASSPPSVAGELFFGEGSRLTVL.

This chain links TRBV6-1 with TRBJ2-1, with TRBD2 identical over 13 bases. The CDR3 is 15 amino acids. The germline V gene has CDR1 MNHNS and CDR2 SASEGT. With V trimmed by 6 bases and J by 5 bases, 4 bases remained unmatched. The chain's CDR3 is CASRAGTSGNNEQFF. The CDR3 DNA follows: TGTGCCAGCAGGGCAGGGACTAGCGGGAACAATGAGCAGTTCTTC.

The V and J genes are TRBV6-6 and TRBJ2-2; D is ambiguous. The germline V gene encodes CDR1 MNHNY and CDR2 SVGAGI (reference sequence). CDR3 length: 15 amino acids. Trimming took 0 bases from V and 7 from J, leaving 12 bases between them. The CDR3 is CASSYSTRTNGELFF. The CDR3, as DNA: TGTGCCAGCAGTTACTCGACAAGGACCAACGGGGAGCTGTTTTTT.

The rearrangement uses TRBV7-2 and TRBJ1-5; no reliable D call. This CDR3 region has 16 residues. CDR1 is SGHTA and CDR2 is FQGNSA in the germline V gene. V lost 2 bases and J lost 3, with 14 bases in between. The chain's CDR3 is CASSLTVGRHNQPQHF. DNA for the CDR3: TGTGCCAGCAGCTTAACGGTAGGCAGGCACAATCAGCCCCAGCATTTT.

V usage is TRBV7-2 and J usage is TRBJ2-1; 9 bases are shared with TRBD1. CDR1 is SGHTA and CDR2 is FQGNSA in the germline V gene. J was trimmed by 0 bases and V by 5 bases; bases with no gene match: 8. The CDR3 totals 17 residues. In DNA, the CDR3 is TGTGCCAGCAGCCCCGGACAGGGGATAAGCTCCTACAATGAGCAGTTCTTC. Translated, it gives CASSPGQGISSYNEQFF.

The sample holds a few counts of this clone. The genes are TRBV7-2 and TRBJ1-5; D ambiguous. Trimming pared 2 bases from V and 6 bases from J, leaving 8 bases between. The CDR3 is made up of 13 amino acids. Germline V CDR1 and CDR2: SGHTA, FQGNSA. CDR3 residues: CASSLNRGQPQHF. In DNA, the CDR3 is TGTGCCAGCAGCTTAAACCGTGGTCAGCCCCAGCATTTT.

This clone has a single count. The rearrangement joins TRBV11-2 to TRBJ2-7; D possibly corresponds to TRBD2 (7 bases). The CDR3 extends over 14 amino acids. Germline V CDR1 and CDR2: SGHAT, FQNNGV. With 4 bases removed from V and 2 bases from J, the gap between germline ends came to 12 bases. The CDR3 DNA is TGTGCCAGCAGCTCGGTGGGGGGGCCCTACGAGCAGTACTTC. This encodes CASSSVGGPYEQYF.

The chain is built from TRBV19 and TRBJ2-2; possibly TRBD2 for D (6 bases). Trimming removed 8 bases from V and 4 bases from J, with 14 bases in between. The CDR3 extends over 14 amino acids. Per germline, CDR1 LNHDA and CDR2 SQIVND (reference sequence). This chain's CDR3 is CASSAGRITGELFF. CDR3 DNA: TGTGCCAGTTCTGCGGGGCGCATCACCGGGGAGCTGTTTTTT.

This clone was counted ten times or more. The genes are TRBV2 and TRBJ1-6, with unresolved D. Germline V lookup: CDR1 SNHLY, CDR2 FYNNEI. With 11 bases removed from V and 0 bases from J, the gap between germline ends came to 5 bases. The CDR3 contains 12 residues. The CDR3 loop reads CAASSYNSPLHF. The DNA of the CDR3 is TGTGCCGCGAGCTCCTATAATTCACCCCTCCACTTT.

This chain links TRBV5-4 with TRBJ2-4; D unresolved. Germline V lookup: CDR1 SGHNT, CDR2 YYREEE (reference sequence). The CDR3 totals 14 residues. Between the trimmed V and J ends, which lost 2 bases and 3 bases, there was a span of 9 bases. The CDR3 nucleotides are TGTGCCAGCAGCTTAACGGGTGGCAAAAACATTCAGTACTTC. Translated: CASSLTGGKNIQYF.

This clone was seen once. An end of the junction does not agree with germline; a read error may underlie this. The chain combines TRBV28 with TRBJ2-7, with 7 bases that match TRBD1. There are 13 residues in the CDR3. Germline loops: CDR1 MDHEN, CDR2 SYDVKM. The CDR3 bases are TGTGTCAGCAGACCGGGACAGTCCTACGAGCAGTACTTC. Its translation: CVSRPGQSYEQYF. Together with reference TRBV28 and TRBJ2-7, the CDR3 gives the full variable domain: DVKVTQSSRYLVKRTGEKVFLECVQDMDHENMFWYRQDPGLGLRLIYFSYDVKMKEKGDIPEGYSVSREKKERFSLILESASTNQTSMYLCVSRPGQSYEQYFGPGTRLTVT.

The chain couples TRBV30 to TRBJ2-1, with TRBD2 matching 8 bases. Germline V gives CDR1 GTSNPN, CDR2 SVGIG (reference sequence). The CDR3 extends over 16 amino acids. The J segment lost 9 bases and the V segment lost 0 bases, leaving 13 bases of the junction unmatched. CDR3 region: CAWSVPGGRVEAEQFF. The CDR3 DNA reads TGTGCCTGGAGTGTACCGGGGGGGCGGGTTGAGGCTGAGCAGTTCTTC.

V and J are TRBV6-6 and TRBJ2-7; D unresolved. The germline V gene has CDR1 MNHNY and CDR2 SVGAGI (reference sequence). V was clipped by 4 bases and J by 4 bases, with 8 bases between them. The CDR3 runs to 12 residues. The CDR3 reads CASSFDRYEQYF. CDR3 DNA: TGTGCCAGCAGTTTCGACCGTTACGAGCAGTACTTC.

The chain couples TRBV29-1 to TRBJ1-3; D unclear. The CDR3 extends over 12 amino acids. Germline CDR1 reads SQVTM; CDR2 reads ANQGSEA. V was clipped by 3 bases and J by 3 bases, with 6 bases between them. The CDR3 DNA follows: TGCAGCGTTGATTCCATTGGAAACACCATATATTTT. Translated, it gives CSVDSIGNTIYF.

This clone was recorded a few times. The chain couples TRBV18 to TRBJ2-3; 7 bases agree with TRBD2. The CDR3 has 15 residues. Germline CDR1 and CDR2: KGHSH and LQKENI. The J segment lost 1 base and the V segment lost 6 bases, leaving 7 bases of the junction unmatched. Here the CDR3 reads CASSPSRGGTDTQYF. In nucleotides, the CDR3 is TGTGCCAGCTCCCCTTCCCGGGGGGGCACAGATACGCAGTATTTT.